Below are 17 T cell receptor beta chains sequenced from a single sample in a study of blood T cell repertoires in COVID-19. Only in-frame clones appear in the TCRdb table, and some are missing; sequencing was by immunoSEQ multiplex PCR. The table includes over 100,000 clones, 86% detected once. The specimen sequenced was peripheral blood. The receptors originated from a woman aged 70-85 years with COVID-19, enrolled during active disease.

With respect to this clone: Additional DNA sequences in this sample encode the identical CDR3. V gene TRBV30 combines with J gene TRBJ1-5, with D hard to call. Trimming stripped 5 bases from V and 1 base from J, with 9 bases between. The CDR3 runs to 13 residues. Looked up from germline, CDR1 is GTSNPN and CDR2 is SVGIG (reference sequence). The CDR3 here is CAWDTGSNQPQHF. The CDR3 nucleotides are TGTGCCTGGGATACCGGGAGCAATCAGCCCCAGCATTTT.

The CDR3 nucleotides read TGTGCCAGCTCACCACGGGGCGTAGAGTCCTCTGGAAACACCATATATTTT. Its protein product is CASSPRGVESSGNTIYF. The rearrangement joins TRBV18 to TRBJ1-3, with D possibly being TRBD1 (5 bases). Germline loops: CDR1 KGHSH, CDR2 LQKENI. The CDR3 is made up of 17 amino acids. The V gene lost 1 base and the J gene lost 0 bases, with 13 bases spanning the gap.

The chain links TRBV6-5 to TRBJ1-3; 8 nucleotides agree with TRBD1. Germline V gives CDR1 MNHEY, CDR2 SVGAGI. V trimming: 5 bases; J trimming: 4 bases; junction bases outside the gene matches: 4. This CDR3 has 14 residues. The CDR3 is CASSRTGRGNTIYF. CDR3 nucleotides: TGTGCCAGCAGTAGGACAGGGAGAGGAAACACCATATATTTT.

J is TRBJ2-5 and V is TRBV28, with 11 bases fitting TRBD1. The CDR3 sequence is 14 residues long. The V segment lost 3 bases and the J segment 4 bases; nucleotides outside the gene matches: 1. Germline loops: CDR1 MDHEN, CDR2 SYDVKM. The CDR3: CASSLDRGRETQYF. The CDR3 nucleotides are TGTGCCAGCAGTTTGGACAGGGGGCGAGAGACCCAGTACTTC. Based on the CDR3 plus reference TRBV28 and TRBJ2-5, the full variable domain is DVKVTQSSRYLVKRTGEKVFLECVQDMDHENMFWYRQDPGLGLRLIYFSYDVKMKEKGDIPEGYSVSREKKERFSLILESASTNQTSMYLCASSLDRGRETQYFGPGTRLLVL.

The chain recombines TRBV5-6 with TRBJ2-5; TRBD1 is a possible D gene (6 bases). V was clipped by 2 bases and J by 4 bases, with 15 bases between them. The CDR3 contains 15 residues. Germline values: CDR1 SGHDT, CDR2 YYEEEE. The CDR3 nucleotides are TGTGCCAGCAGCTTCCTTCCAGGGGCTGGAGAGACCCAGTACTTC. As protein: CASSFLPGAGETQYF.

The table lists this clone with a count of one. This rearrangement joins TRBV7-9 to TRBJ1-4; D possibly corresponds to TRBD1 (5 bases). The CDR3 length is 13 residues. Trimming removed 1 base at V and 8 bases at J, with 8 bases between. The V gene's germline CDR1 is SEHNR and CDR2 FQNEAQ (reference sequence). The CDR3 nucleotides are TGTGCCAGCAGCTTAGACGGGGGGGAAAAACTGTTTTTT. Its translation: CASSLDGGEKLFF. Variable domain in full (rest from reference TRBV7-9 and TRBJ1-4): DTGVSQNPRHKITKRGQNVTFRCDPISEHNRLYWYRQTLGQGPEFLTYFQNEAQLEKSRLLSDRFSAERPKGSFSTLEIQRTEQGDSAMYLCASSLDGGEKLFFGSGTQLSVL.

This rearrangement joins TRBV5-1 to TRBJ1-4; D is perhaps TRBD1 (6 bases). The germline V gene encodes CDR1 SGHRS and CDR2 YFSETQ. V was trimmed by 0 bases and J by 4 bases, leaving 10 bases between them. This CDR3 contains 15 residues. The CDR3 loop reads CASSLDRAGNEKLFF. The CDR3 nucleotides are TGCGCCAGCAGCTTGGACAGGGCTGGTAATGAAAAACTGTTTTTT.

This clone was detected once. The CDR3 region has the DNA TGCGCCAGCAGGGGTAGGGGGCGCCGGTCCTACGAGCAGTACTTC. It encodes CASRGRGRRSYEQYF. V gene TRBV23-1 combines with J gene TRBJ2-7, with 7 bases identical to TRBD1. TRBV23-1 is treated as an ORF (open reading frame) with a function not yet certain. This CDR3 has 15 amino acids. The J segment lost 1 base and the V segment lost 6 bases, leaving 9 bases of the junction unmatched.

The CDR3 DNA is TGTGCCAGCAGTTTGCCGCAACGGGGGTGGGACAATGAGCAGTTCTTC. It encodes CASSLPQRGWDNEQFF. This sequence joins TRBV28 and TRBJ2-1; a weak D match, TRBD2 (6 bases). Per germline, CDR1 MDHEN and CDR2 SYDVKM. The CDR3 spans 16 residues. Deletions cut 3 bases from V and 5 bases from J, with 17 bases between. Full variable domain (rest looked up from reference TRBV28 and TRBJ2-1): DVKVTQSSRYLVKRTGEKVFLECVQDMDHENMFWYRQDPGLGLRLIYFSYDVKMKEKGDIPEGYSVSREKKERFSLILESASTNQTSMYLCASSLPQRGWDNEQFFGPGTRLTVL.

The chain couples TRBV10-1 to TRBJ2-1; 9 bases map to TRBD1. CDR1 WNHNN and CDR2 SYGVQD come from the germline V gene (reference sequence). This CDR3 region has 15 residues. V lost 5 bases, J lost 5 bases, and 7 bases stayed unmatched. The CDR3 spells CASSPAGQGNNEQFF. In nucleotides, the CDR3 is TGCGCCAGCAGTCCGGCGGGACAGGGTAACAATGAGCAGTTCTTC.

The chain links TRBV7-9 to TRBJ1-2; tentatively, D is TRBD1 (5 bases). This CDR3 is 13 amino acids long. V dropped 5 bases and J dropped 8 bases, with 15 bases sitting between them. Looked up from germline, CDR1 is SEHNR and CDR2 is FQNEAQ (reference sequence). The CDR3 nucleotides are TGTGCCAGCAGCCTTATAGGGGTACAGGGCTACACCTTC. Translating gives CASSLIGVQGYTF.

This chain links TRBV12-3 or TRBV12-4 with TRBJ2-5, with 10 positions matching TRBD2. The CDR3 is 13 residues long. Trimming removed 4 bases from V and 4 bases from J; junction bases left unmatched: 0. The CDR3, as DNA: TGTGCCAGCAGTTCTAGCGGGGGAGAGACCCAGTACTTC. It is translated as CASSSSGGETQYF.

The chain joins TRBV5-5 to TRBJ2-1; 7 bases agree with TRBD1. V trimming: 2 bases; J trimming: 4 bases; junction bases outside the gene matches: 6. Germline values: CDR1 SGHKS, CDR2 YYEKEE (reference sequence). The CDR3 sequence is 15 residues long. CDR3 protein: CASSLARGFYNEQFF. The CDR3 bases are TGTGCCAGCAGCTTAGCCAGGGGGTTTTACAATGAGCAGTTCTTC.

The V gene is TRBV5-5, the J gene TRBJ2-1; 9 bases match TRBD2. Looked up from germline, CDR1 is SGHKS and CDR2 is YYEKEE (reference sequence). The junction had 11 bases not matched to a gene; V was cut back by 4 bases and J by 9 bases. The CDR3 totals 15 residues. The CDR3 bases are TGTGCCAGCAGCATCGGACTAGCGACTTGGAGTGAGCAGTTCTTC. Its protein product is CASSIGLATWSEQFF.

This clone came up a few times. The CDR3 spells CASSPDIVSYNEQFF. CDR3 sequence (DNA): TGTGCCAGCAGCCCTGACATAGTCTCCTACAATGAGCAGTTCTTC. This sequence joins TRBV3-1 (or the pseudogene TRBV3-2) and TRBJ2-1, with D hard to call. CDR1 and CDR2 (germline): LGHDT, YNNKEL (reference sequence). Trimming stripped 4 bases from V and 0 bases from J, with 10 bases between. The length of the CDR3 is 15 residues.

V usage is TRBV23-1 and J usage is TRBJ1-6, with D uncertain. TRBV23-1 is an ORF, and what it does is uncertain. This CDR3 spans 16 amino acids. The ends were cut back, 5 bases at V and 7 bases at J, with 18 bases in the middle. The CDR3 spells CASSLPSGLVNSPLHF. CDR3 coding DNA: TGCGCCAGCAGTTTGCCGAGTGGACTGGTAAATTCACCCCTCCACTTT.

The chain couples TRBV10-2 to TRBJ2-3; TRBD2 might be the D (6 bases). V was trimmed by 4 bases and J by 1 base, leaving 24 bases between them. This CDR3 is built from 19 residues. Per germline, CDR1 WSHSY and CDR2 SAAADI. The CDR3 DNA follows: TGCGCCAGCAGTGCCCGGGGGTCCGGTAGGAAACGGGGCACAGATACGCAGTATTTT. Its translation is CASSARGSGRKRGTDTQYF.